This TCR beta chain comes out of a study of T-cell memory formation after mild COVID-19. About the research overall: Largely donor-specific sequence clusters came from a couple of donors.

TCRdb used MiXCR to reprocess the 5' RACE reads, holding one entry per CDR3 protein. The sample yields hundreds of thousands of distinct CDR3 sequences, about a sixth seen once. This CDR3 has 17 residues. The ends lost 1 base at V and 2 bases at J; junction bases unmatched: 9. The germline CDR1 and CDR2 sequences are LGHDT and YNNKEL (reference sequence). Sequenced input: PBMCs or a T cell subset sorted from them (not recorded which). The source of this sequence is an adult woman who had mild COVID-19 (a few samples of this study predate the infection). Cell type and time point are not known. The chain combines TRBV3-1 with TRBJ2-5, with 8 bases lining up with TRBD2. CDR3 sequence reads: CASSQGRLATIQETQYF. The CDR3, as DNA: TGTGCCAGCAGCCAAGGGCGACTAGCGACGATACAAGAGACCCAGTACTTC.